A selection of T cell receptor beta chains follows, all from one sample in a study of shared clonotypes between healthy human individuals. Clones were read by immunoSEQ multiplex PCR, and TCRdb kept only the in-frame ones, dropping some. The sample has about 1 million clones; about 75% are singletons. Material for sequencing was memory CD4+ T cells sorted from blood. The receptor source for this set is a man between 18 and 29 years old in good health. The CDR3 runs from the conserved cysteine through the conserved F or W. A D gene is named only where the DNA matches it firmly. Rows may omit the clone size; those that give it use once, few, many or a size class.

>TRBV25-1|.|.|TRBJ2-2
CASSEMWSGELFF
TGTGCCAGCAGTGAAATGTGGAGCGGGGAGCTGTTTTTT
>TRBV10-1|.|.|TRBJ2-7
CASIHCDSYEQYF
TGCGCCAGCATACACTGTGACTCCTACGAGCAGTACTTC
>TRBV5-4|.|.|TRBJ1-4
CASLLPQWGREKLFF
TGTGCCAGCTTATTGCCCCAGTGGGGGCGAGAAAAACTGTTTTTT
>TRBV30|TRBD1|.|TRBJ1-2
CALDRGRHGYTF
TGTGCCTTGGACAGGGGGCGACATGGCTACACCTTC
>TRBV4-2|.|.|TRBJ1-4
CASSQNSKPTNEKLFF
TGTGCCAGCAGCCAAAACTCGAAACCCACTAATGAAAAACTGTTTTTT
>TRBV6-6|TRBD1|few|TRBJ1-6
CASSTGDNSPLHF
TGTGCCAGCAGTACAGGGGATAATTCACCCCTCCACTTT
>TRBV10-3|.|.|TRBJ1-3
CAISEANSGNTIYF
TGTGCCATCAGTGAGGCTAACTCCGGAAACACCATATATTTT
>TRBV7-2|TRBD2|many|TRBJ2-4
CASSPGTSGRENIQYF
TGTGCCAGCAGCCCAGGGACTAGCGGGAGGGAAAACATTCAGTACTTC
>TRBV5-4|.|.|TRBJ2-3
CASSLPVQGVDTQYF
TGTGCCAGCAGCTTGCCTGTTCAGGGAGTAGATACGCAGTATTTT
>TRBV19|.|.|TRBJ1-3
CASISRRSGNTIYF
TGTGCCAGTATCTCCCGGAGGTCAGGAAACACCATATATTTT
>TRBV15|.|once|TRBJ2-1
CATSSGPAGNEQFF
TGTGCCACCAGCTCAGGGCCAGCTGGGAATGAGCAGTTCTTC
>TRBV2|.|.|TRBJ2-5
CASSYTGTPTETQYF
TGTGCCAGCAGTTATACCGGGACTCCTACAGAGACCCAGTACTTC
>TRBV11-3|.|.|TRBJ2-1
CASSFMGGDEQFF
TGTGCCAGCAGCTTTATGGGCGGGGATGAGCAGTTCTTC
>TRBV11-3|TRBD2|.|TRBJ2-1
CASSPTSGYNEQFF
TGTGCCAGCAGCCCCACTAGCGGATACAATGAGCAGTTCTTC
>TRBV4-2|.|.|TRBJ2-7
CASSQRTEPPYEQYF
TGTGCCAGCAGCCAAAGGACAGAACCACCCTACGAGCAGTACTTC
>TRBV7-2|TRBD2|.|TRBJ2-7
CASSRTSGSYEQYF
TGTGCCAGCAGCCGAACTAGCGGGTCCTACGAGCAGTACTTC
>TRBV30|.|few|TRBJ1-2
CAWRPRGKYGYTF
TGTGCCTGGAGACCCAGGGGCAAGTATGGCTACACCTTC
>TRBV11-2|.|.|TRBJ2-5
CASSLERQGGRETQYF
TGTGCCAGCAGCTTAGAGCGGCAGGGGGGCCGAGAGACCCAGTACTTC
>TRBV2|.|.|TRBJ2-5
CASSEAGTTQETQYF
TGTGCCAGCAGTGAAGCAGGGACAACCCAAGAGACCCAGTACTTC
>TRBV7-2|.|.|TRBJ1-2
CASWERGRVAGYTF
TGTGCCAGCTGGGAGAGAGGAAGGGTTGCTGGCTACACCTTC
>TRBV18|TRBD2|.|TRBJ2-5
CASSPPWGLAGRVEETQYF
TGTGCCAGCTCACCACCGTGGGGACTAGCGGGCCGGGTAGAAGAGACCCAGTACTTC
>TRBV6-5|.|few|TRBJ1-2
CASRDTWGGYTF
TGTGCCAGCAGAGACACCTGGGGTGGCTACACCTTC
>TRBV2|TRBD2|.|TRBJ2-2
CASSAGLAAGELFF
TGTGCCAGCAGTGCGGGACTAGCGGCCGGGGAGCTGTTTTTT
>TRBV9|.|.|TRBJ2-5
CASSVVNSPKETQYF
TGTGCCAGCAGCGTAGTGAACAGTCCTAAAGAGACCCAGTACTTC
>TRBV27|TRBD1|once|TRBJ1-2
CASSSYRGQDAYTF
TGTGCCAGCAGTTCCTACAGGGGGCAAGACGCCTACACCTTC
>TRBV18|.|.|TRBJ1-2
CASSPPGGSYGYTF
TGTGCCAGCTCACCACCGGGGGGGAGCTATGGCTACACCTTC
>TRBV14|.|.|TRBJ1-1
CASSPGHGNTEAFF
TGTGCCAGCAGCCCGGGACACGGGAACACTGAAGCTTTCTTT
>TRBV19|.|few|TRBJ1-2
CASSLGAGDHNYGYTF
TGTGCCAGTAGTCTTGGGGCGGGGGACCATAACTATGGCTACACCTTC
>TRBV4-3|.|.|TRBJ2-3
CASSQDLTGGTDTQYF
TGCGCCAGCAGCCAAGATTTGACAGGAGGCACAGATACGCAGTATTTT
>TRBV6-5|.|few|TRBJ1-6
CASLRDGNSPLHF
TGTGCCAGCCTCCGAGACGGGAATTCACCCCTCCACTTT
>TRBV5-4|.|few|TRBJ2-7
CASSSKGRSYEQYF
TGTGCCAGCAGCTCGAAAGGCCGCTCCTACGAGCAGTACTTC
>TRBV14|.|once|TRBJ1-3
CASSQGQYSGNTIYF
TGTGCCAGCAGCCAAGGACAGTACTCTGGAAACACCATATATTTT
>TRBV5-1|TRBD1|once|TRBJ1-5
CASSIDRAPLHF
TGCGCCAGCAGCATTGACAGGGCCCCTTTGCATTTT
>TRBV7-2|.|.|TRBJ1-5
CASSPLRNQPQHF
TGTGCCAGCAGCCCTCTTCGGAATCAGCCCCAGCATTTT
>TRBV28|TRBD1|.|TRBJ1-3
CASSVDRGNGNTIYF
TGTGCCAGCAGCGTGGACAGGGGCAATGGAAACACCATATATTTT
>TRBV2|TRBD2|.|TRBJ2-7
CASRETSGSSYEQYF
TGTGCCAGCAGGGAGACTAGCGGTAGCTCCTACGAGCAGTACTTC
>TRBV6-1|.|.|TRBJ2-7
CASSDQTYEQYF
TGTGCCAGCAGCGACCAAACCTACGAGCAGTACTTC
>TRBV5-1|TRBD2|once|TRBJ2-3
CASSLGTSSDTQYF
TGCGCCAGCAGCTTAGGGACTAGCTCAGATACGCAGTATTTT
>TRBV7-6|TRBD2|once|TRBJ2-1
CASSRTSGSNEQFF
TGTGCCAGCAGCCGGACTAGCGGGAGCAATGAGCAGTTCTTC
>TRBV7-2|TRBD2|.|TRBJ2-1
CASSFTSGSLRNEQFF
TGTGCCAGCAGCTTTACTAGCGGGAGTTTGAGGAATGAGCAGTTCTTC
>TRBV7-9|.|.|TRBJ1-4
CASSSQGGGEKLFF
TGTGCCAGCAGTTCACAGGGAGGAGGTGAAAAACTGTTTTTT
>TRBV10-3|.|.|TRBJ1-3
CAITGAWPPGNTIYF
TGTGCCATCACCGGAGCCTGGCCCCCTGGAAACACCATATATTTT
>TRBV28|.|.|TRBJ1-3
CASYRAISGNTIYF
TGTGCCAGTTACAGGGCGATCTCTGGAAACACCATATATTTT